This T cell receptor beta chain is from a study of shared clonotypes between healthy human individuals. Study-wide findings and caveats: Generally, naive subsets came out with larger estimated richness than memory subsets.

The V gene's germline CDR1 is ENHRY and CDR2 SYGVKD. This CDR3 is built from 15 residues. V was pared by 0 bases and J by 4 bases, with 12 bases between. As regards this clone: Its cognate antigen is unknown.

Clones were read by immunoSEQ multiplex PCR, and TCRdb kept only the in-frame ones, dropping some. Here the sample spans over 400,000 clones, 95% to 96% being singletons. The clonotype comes from a woman aged 30 to 39 in good health. The genes are TRBV10-3 and TRBJ1-1; D gene unclear. Sequencing was carried out using naive CD4+ T cells sorted from blood. Subset meaning: CD45RA+ positively selected. CDR3 in DNA: TGTGCCATCAGTGAGTCGGTGAAGGGTAGCACTGAAGCTTTCTTT. Residues: CAISESVKGSTEAFF.